These 27 T cell receptor beta chains share one sample of origin, sequenced in a study of blood T cell repertoires in COVID-19. Here immunoSEQ multiplex PCR was the method, and the copy in TCRdb shows in-frame clones only, minus some. Here the sample spans 300,000 to 350,000 clones, 87% being singletons. The sequenced sample was peripheral blood. These receptors all come from a man aged 18-30 years with active or convalescent COVID-19.

Here the CDR3 DNA reads TGTGCCAGCAGCTTAGGGGTTGGGACAGGGAATTCACCCCTCCACTTT. Protein product: CASSLGVGTGNSPLHF. The J gene is TRBJ1-6, the V gene TRBV7-3; 9 positions agree with TRBD1. The germline gives CDR1 SGHTA, CDR2 FQGTGA. The CDR3 runs to 16 residues. Unmatched junction bases numbered 6, after V lost 2 bases and J lost 7 bases.

This clone was seen a single time. The genes are TRBV3-1 (or the pseudogene TRBV3-2) and TRBJ1-6; D uncertain. V was trimmed by 4 bases and J by 9 bases, leaving 16 bases between them. This CDR3 spans 15 amino acids. Germline CDR1 and CDR2: LGHDT and YNNKEL (reference sequence). CDR3 amino acids: CASSLGQADSSPLHF. The CDR3 coding sequence is TGTGCCAGCAGCCTGGGCCAGGCAGATAGTTCACCCCTCCACTTT.

The V call is TRBV6-5, the J call TRBJ1-1, with no clear D. The V gene's germline CDR1 is MNHEY and CDR2 SVGAGI. The CDR3 totals 15 residues. V was clipped by 0 bases and J by 0 bases, with 8 bases between them. The CDR3 reads CASSYSADVNTEAFF. The CDR3 region has the DNA TGTGCCAGCAGTTACTCGGCAGATGTGAACACTGAAGCTTTCTTT.

This chain uses TRBV27 with TRBJ2-1; 12 bases align to TRBD2. The trim removed 5 bases at V and 9 bases at J, leaving 8 bases unmatched. This CDR3 is built from 15 residues. Germline lookup yields CDR1 MNHEY and CDR2 SMNVEV (reference sequence). CDR3 nucleotides: TGTGCCAGCAGTACCAAGGGACTAGCGGGCCTTGAGCAGTTCTTC. Its translation is CASSTKGLAGLEQFF.

V and J are TRBV11-2 and TRBJ2-7; maybe TRBD2 (5 bases). Trimming removed 5 bases from V and 0 bases from J, with 11 bases in between. Germline CDR1 SGHAT, CDR2 FQNNGV. The CDR3 is 14 residues long. Here the CDR3 reads CASSRSGPSYEQYF. CDR3 bases: TGTGCCAGCAGCCGCAGCGGTCCCTCCTACGAGCAGTACTTC.

The chain couples TRBV2 to TRBJ2-1; possibly TRBD1 for D (5 bases). V dropped 6 bases and J dropped 9 bases, with 9 bases sitting between them. This CDR3 region has 11 residues. CDR1 is SNHLY, CDR2 FYNNEI, per germline. The CDR3 reads CASRQGSEQFF. CDR3 DNA: TGTGCCAGCAGGCAGGGCAGTGAGCAGTTCTTC.

The V and J genes are TRBV9 and TRBJ2-1; a weak D match, TRBD1 (5 bases). V was shortened by 2 bases and J by 0 bases, with 9 bases between the two germline ends. Per germline, CDR1 SGDLS and CDR2 YYNGEE. The CDR3 extends over 15 amino acids. The CDR3 region is CASSVGRSSYNEQFF. DNA for the CDR3: TGTGCCAGCAGCGTGGGGCGGAGCTCCTACAATGAGCAGTTCTTC.

The chain combines TRBV5-1 with TRBJ1-4, with D possibly TRBD1 on 6 matching bases. Germline values: CDR1 SGHRS, CDR2 YFSETQ. V lost 6 bases and J 5 bases, leaving 14 bases between the germline ends. This CDR3 contains 14 residues. CDR3 coding DNA: TGCGCCAGCAACCCAATGGGGGCGAATGAAAAACTGTTTTTT. This translates into CASNPMGANEKLFF.

The chain has TRBV19 and TRBJ1-1; D is possibly TRBD1 (5 bases). The germline V gene has CDR1 LNHDA and CDR2 SQIVND (reference sequence). V lost 5 bases and J 7 bases, leaving 14 bases between the germline ends. CDR3 size: 13 residues. CDR3 sequence reads: CASSVDNRIEAFF. CDR3 DNA sequence: TGTGCCAGTAGTGTCGATAACAGGATTGAAGCTTTCTTT.

This clone was counted once. V gene TRBV5-1 combines with J gene TRBJ2-2; the D gene is possibly TRBD1 (6 bases). V gave up 7 bases and J gave up 6 bases, with 19 bases separating them. Germline CDR1 and CDR2: SGHRS and YFSETQ. The CDR3 sequence is 15 residues long. CDR3 amino acids: CASEPRGGRAGELFF. The CDR3 DNA reads TGCGCCAGCGAGCCCAGGGGTGGGCGTGCCGGGGAGCTGTTTTTT. Full variable domain (missing parts from reference TRBV5-1 and TRBJ2-2): KAGVTQTPRYLIKTRGQQVTLSCSPISGHRSVSWYQQTPGQGLQFLFEYFSETQRNKGNFPGRFSGRQFSNSRSEMNVSTLELGDSALYLCASEPRGGRAGELFFGEGSRLTVL.

The chain uses TRBV2 and TRBJ1-4; unclear D gene. V was trimmed by 3 bases and J by 5 bases, leaving 10 bases between them. The CDR3 is made up of 14 amino acids. CDR1 and CDR2 (germline): SNHLY, FYNNEI. CDR3 residues: CASSESTRNEKLFF. CDR3 nucleotides: TGTGCCAGCAGTGAGTCGACAAGAAATGAAAAACTGTTTTTT.

J is TRBJ2-7 and V is TRBV18, with TRBD2 matching 11 bases. Per the germline V gene, CDR1 is KGHSH and CDR2 is LQKENI. CDR3 length: 15 amino acids. Trimming removed 5 bases from V and 7 bases from J; junction bases left unmatched: 10. The CDR3 DNA follows: TGTGCCAGCTCATATACCGGGACTAGCGGTCATGAGCAGTACTTC. Protein product: CASSYTGTSGHEQYF.

The chain uses TRBV5-6 and TRBJ1-5; D ambiguous. The CDR3 extends over 15 amino acids. Trimming took 4 bases from V and 0 from J, leaving 11 bases between them. The germline CDR1 and CDR2 sequences are SGHDT and YYEEEE. The CDR3 region is CASSIRPYSNQPQHF. Written as DNA, the CDR3 is TGTGCCAGCAGCATCAGGCCCTATAGCAATCAGCCCCAGCATTTT.

The chain links TRBV7-9 to TRBJ1-1, with TRBD1 matching 9 bases. The V segment lost 5 bases and the J segment 5 bases; nucleotides outside the gene matches: 15. The germline V gene has CDR1 SEHNR and CDR2 FQNEAQ (reference sequence). This CDR3 comprises 17 residues. CDR3 DNA sequence: TGTGCCAGCAGCCCAAACTCCCTGGGACAGGGTGGGACTGAAGCTTTCTTT. Its protein is CASSPNSLGQGGTEAFF.

This clone was observed a handful of times. The chain couples TRBV19 to TRBJ1-1, with a tentative D call TRBD1 (6 bases). Looked up from germline, CDR1 is LNHDA and CDR2 is SQIVND (reference sequence). The CDR3 spans 13 residues. Deletions cut 2 bases from V and 6 bases from J, with 10 bases between. CDR3 bases: TGTGCCAGTAGTATACAGGGGTCGGCTGAAGCTTTCTTT. Protein: CASSIQGSAEAFF.

The chain has TRBV19 and TRBJ2-7, with TRBD1 as a possible D gene (6 bases). Germline CDR1 and CDR2: LNHDA and SQIVND (reference sequence). Trimming stripped 5 bases from V and 2 bases from J, with 13 bases between. The CDR3 totals 14 residues. CDR3 DNA sequence: TGTGCCAGTAGTGTTCGGACAGCTGCCTACGAGCAGTACTTC. Translation gives CASSVRTAAYEQYF.

The chain couples TRBV29-1 to TRBJ1-2; tentatively, D is TRBD1 (5 bases). This CDR3 spans 14 amino acids. CDR1 is SQVTM, CDR2 ANQGSEA, per germline. V was trimmed by 4 bases and J by 3 bases, leaving 15 bases between them. The CDR3 region is CSVVQGGFDYGYTF. Here the CDR3 DNA reads TGCAGCGTTGTGCAGGGAGGGTTTGACTATGGCTACACCTTC.

V gene TRBV7-9 combines with J gene TRBJ1-1, with 9 bases identical to TRBD1. Germline assignment: CDR1 SEHNR and CDR2 FQNEAQ (reference sequence). V shed 5 bases and J 7 bases; nucleotides not matched to a gene: 8. The CDR3 sequence is 14 residues long. The CDR3 coding sequence is TGTGCCAGCAGCATGACACAGGGGGCTGATGAAGCTTTCTTT. This codes for CASSMTQGADEAFF.

The chain couples TRBV7-2 to TRBJ2-7; 8 bases map to TRBD1. The CDR3 totals 14 residues. V was clipped by 2 bases and J by 6 bases; unmatched bases: 6. Germline-derived CDR1 and CDR2 are SGHTA and FQGNSA. The CDR3 DNA reads TGTGCCAGCAGCTTATATAGGGACAGGTCCGAGCAGTACTTC. It translates to CASSLYRDRSEQYF. Variable domain in full (rest from reference TRBV7-2 and TRBJ2-7): GAGVSQSPSNKVTEKGKDVELRCDPISGHTALYWYRQSLGQGLEFLIYFQGNSAPDKSGLPSDRFSAERTGGSVSTLTIQRTQQEDSAVYLCASSLYRDRSEQYFGPGTRLTVT.

CDR3: CASSERGPRLGGNTIYF. CDR3 DNA sequence: TGTGCCAGCAGTGAAAGGGGCCCGAGGTTGGGTGGAAACACCATATATTTT. This chain joins TRBV25-1 and TRBJ1-3; weak D call: TRBD1 (5 bases). V lost 2 bases and J 3 bases, leaving 17 bases between the germline ends. In germline, CDR1 is MGHDK, CDR2 SYGVNS. The CDR3 length is 17 residues.

This clone was observed a few times. The V gene is TRBV3-1 (or the pseudogene TRBV3-2), the J gene TRBJ2-3; 12 bases map to TRBD2. This CDR3 contains 16 residues. Trimming took 4 bases from V and 2 from J; bases not matched to a gene: 4. Per the germline V gene, CDR1 is LGHDT and CDR2 is YNNKEL (reference sequence). This chain's CDR3 is CASSPLAGGTTDTQYF. Written as DNA, the CDR3 is TGTGCCAGCAGCCCCCTAGCGGGGGGGACCACAGATACGCAGTATTTT.

The genes are TRBV19 and TRBJ1-5; 7 bases are a match to TRBD1. Germline trimming cut 0 bases from V and 0 bases from J; bases unmatched to any gene: 5. The length of the CDR3 is 17 residues. Germline V gene data show CDR1 as LNHDA and CDR2 as SQIVND (reference sequence). The CDR3 loop is CASSIEGDSYSNQPQHF. CDR3 DNA sequence: TGTGCCAGTAGTATAGAAGGGGACAGTTATAGCAATCAGCCCCAGCATTTT.

CDR3 protein: CASSADGRGPRYEQYF. CDR3 in DNA: TGTGCCAGCAGCGCCGACGGGCGGGGGCCCCGCTACGAGCAGTACTTC. The chain has TRBV9 and TRBJ2-7; D is possibly TRBD2 (7 bases). V dropped 3 bases and J dropped 3 bases, with 19 bases sitting between them. The germline CDR1 and CDR2 sequences are SGDLS and YYNGEE. CDR3 length: 16 residues.

The J gene is TRBJ2-2, the V gene TRBV3-1 (or the pseudogene TRBV3-2); D ambiguous. Between the trimmed V and J ends, which lost 4 bases and 5 bases, there was a span of 11 bases. Germline assignment: CDR1 LGHDT and CDR2 YNNKEL (reference sequence). The CDR3 sequence is 14 residues long. CDR3: CASSPPRRTGELFF. CDR3 nucleotide sequence: TGTGCCAGCAGCCCCCCCAGGCGAACCGGGGAGCTGTTTTTT.

This sequence joins TRBV4-1 and TRBJ1-2; 9 nucleotides align to TRBD1. J lost 1 base, V lost 4 bases, and 4 bases had no gene match. Per germline, CDR1 MGHRA and CDR2 YSYEKL. The CDR3 length is 15 residues. DNA of the CDR3: TGCGCCAGCAGCCCGGGGACAGGGTATAACTATGGCTACACCTTC. Its translation: CASSPGTGYNYGYTF.

This chain links TRBV9 with TRBJ1-6; TRBD1 matches 8 bases. V was clipped by 4 bases and J by 7 bases; unmatched bases: 7. The CDR3 spans 15 residues. Germline assignment: CDR1 SGDLS and CDR2 YYNGEE. The CDR3 spells CASSQDRVANSPLHF. In DNA form, the CDR3 reads TGTGCCAGCAGCCAGGACAGGGTGGCGAATTCACCCCTCCACTTT. Full variable domain (remainder filled in from reference TRBV9 and TRBJ1-6): DSGVTQTPKHLITATGQRVTLRCSPRSGDLSVYWYQQSLDQGLQFLIQYYNGEERAKGNILERFSAQQFPDLHSELNLSSLELGDSALYFCASSQDRVANSPLHFGNGTRLTVT.

This rearrangement joins TRBV5-1 to TRBJ2-5, with 9 positions matching TRBD1. In germline, CDR1 is SGHRS, CDR2 YFSETQ. The CDR3 is 15 amino acids. V lost 4 bases, J lost 4 bases, and 8 bases stayed unmatched. CDR3 sequence reads: CASSPGQGQRETQYF. As DNA, the CDR3 is TGCGCCAGCAGCCCGGGACAGGGTCAACGAGAGACCCAGTACTTC.